These 9 T cell receptor beta chains were all obtained from the same sample, sequenced in a study of blood T cells in healthy people across ages. Alongside a J-beta primer mix, a sample-barcoded 5' primer served in a second PCR lasting roughly 7 to 11 cycles. TCRdb recomputed calls from the 5' RACE reads with MiXCR, one row per CDR3 protein. The sample gives roughly 1.9 million distinct CDR3 sequences, about 39% of which show up once; 20% to 25% is in the top ten. The sample comprised blood. The receptors were sampled from a human donor in good health.

This clonotype has a handful of counts. CDR3 protein: CATSPRTTKNIQYF. CDR3 nucleotide sequence: TGTGCCACCAGCCCGCGGACTACCAAAAACATTCAGTACTTC. This chain links TRBV15 with TRBJ2-4; TRBD2 is a possible D gene (6 bases). Per germline, CDR1 LNHNV and CDR2 YYDKDF (reference sequence). V was cut by 5 bases and J by 2 bases, with 10 bases left in between. CDR3 length: 14 residues.

The J gene is TRBJ2-1, the V gene TRBV9; 14 bases are shared with TRBD2. The V and J ends lost 1 base and 4 bases, in that order; junction bases with no gene match: 7. There are 18 residues in the CDR3. In germline, CDR1 is SGDLS, CDR2 YYNGEE. The CDR3, as DNA: TGTGCCAGCAGCGTACACGCCGGGACTAGCGGGGGTTACAATGAGCAGTTCTTC. Encoded protein: CASSVHAGTSGGYNEQFF. The full variable domain, rest sourced from reference TRBV9 and TRBJ2-1, is DSGVTQTPKHLITATGQRVTLRCSPRSGDLSVYWYQQSLDQGLQFLIQYYNGEERAKGNILERFSAQQFPDLHSELNLSSLELGDSALYFCASSVHAGTSGGYNEQFFGPGTRLTVL.

This clonotype has a handful of counts. The chain uses TRBV7-2 and TRBJ2-7, with TRBD1 matching over 7 bases. The germline V gene has CDR1 SGHTA and CDR2 FQGNSA. The J segment lost 6 bases and the V segment lost 5 bases, leaving 10 bases of the junction unmatched. The length of the CDR3 is 14 residues. The CDR3 region has the DNA TGTGCCAGCAGCCCCAGGGGGACAAGGGCCGAGCAGTACTTC. This codes for CASSPRGTRAEQYF.

This clonotype is a singleton in its sample. A much larger clone differs by one base, so this may be a read error. The rearrangement joins TRBV7-2 to TRBJ2-3, with a possible D match to TRBD1 (5 bases). The CDR3 sequence is 13 residues long. Germline assignment: CDR1 SGHTA and CDR2 FQGNSA. Here the CDR3 reads CANSQDREDTQYF. The CDR3 DNA reads as TGTGCCAACAGCCAAGACAGAGAAGATACGCAGTATTTT.

The chain is built from TRBV6-1 and TRBJ2-7; weak D call: TRBD1 (5 bases). Trimming cost V 5 bases and J 2 bases, with 10 bases left between them. The CDR3 is 13 amino acids. From germline, CDR1 is MNHNS and CDR2 SASEGT. The CDR3 loop is CASSIQVTYEQYF. The CDR3 DNA reads TGTGCCAGCAGTATACAGGTCACCTACGAGCAGTACTTC.

In DNA, the CDR3 is TGTGCCAGCACCCTAGACACTAGCGGGAGCACAGATACGCAGTATTTT. Its translation: CASTLDTSGSTDTQYF. J is TRBJ2-3 and V is TRBV7-2, with 9 bases matching TRBD2. This CDR3 comprises 16 residues. Germline trimming cut 7 bases from V and 0 bases from J; bases unmatched to any gene: 8. CDR1 SGHTA and CDR2 FQGNSA come from the germline V gene.

This clonotype was counted at least ten times. The chain couples TRBV20-1 to TRBJ2-1, with D possibly matching TRBD2 (5 bases). CDR3 length: 14 residues. The V gene's germline CDR1 is DFQATT and CDR2 SNEGSKA (reference sequence). The V end lost 3 bases, the J end lost 0 bases, and 9 bases lay between the germline ends. This CDR3 is CSASGVSSYNEQFF. CDR3 sequence (DNA): TGCAGTGCTAGCGGGGTGAGCTCCTACAATGAGCAGTTCTTC.

The chain couples TRBV20-1 to TRBJ2-6; D is undetermined. This CDR3 is 13 amino acids long. The V end lost 6 bases, the J end lost 0 bases, and 6 bases lay between the germline ends. From germline, CDR1 is DFQATT and CDR2 SNEGSKA (reference sequence). The CDR3 coding sequence is TGCAGTGCACATCACTCTGGGGCCAACGTCCTGACTTTC. As protein: CSAHHSGANVLTF.

The CDR3 loop is CASSWGGGGHCSEQFF. The CDR3 DNA follows: TGTGCCAGCAGCTGGGGAGGCGGAGGCCACTGCAGTGAGCAGTTCTTC. V and J are TRBV7-8 and TRBJ2-1, with a possible D match to TRBD2 (6 bases). The CDR3 sequence is 16 residues long. Trimming removed 4 bases from V and 9 bases from J, with 22 bases in between. Per germline, CDR1 SGHVS and CDR2 FQNEAQ.